This T cell receptor (beta chain) was retrieved from a study of beta chain features in type 1 diabetes. Expressed TCRB transcripts were sequenced, since all the RNA that had been isolated was reverse transcribed. Sequencing was performed with immunoSEQ multiplex PCR; in TCRdb, only in-frame clones are kept and a portion is missing. Found here are under 800,000 clones, around 15% of them singletons; the top ten hold about 0.097%. A few counts support this clone. This sample also contains other DNA sequences that code for the same CDR3. Losses at the gene ends were 4 bases for V and 2 bases for J; bases not matched to a gene: 1. The CDR3 spans 13 residues. Germline CDR1 reads MNHEY; CDR2 reads SVGAGI.

This clonotype was sampled from a man between 18 and 29 years old in good health. Material for sequencing was naive CD4+ T cells from blood. V usage is TRBV6-5 and J usage is TRBJ1-2, with TRBD1 identical over 7 bases. In nucleotides, the CDR3 is TGTGCCAGCAGTTTGGGACAGAACTATGGCTACACCTTC. It codes for CASSLGQNYGYTF.